Following are 23 T cell receptor beta chains from one sample sequenced in a study of circulating and synovial CD4+ cells in juvenile arthritis. Profiled with immunoSEQ multiplex PCR; TCRdb holds only in-frame clones, not every one. The sample gives about 33,000 clones, over 90% of which show up once; 0.15% to 0.2% is in the top ten. What was sequenced was CD4+ T cells from blood. The source is a human donor with juvenile idiopathic arthritis.

The rearrangement joins TRBV28 to TRBJ1-2; 8 bases fit TRBD1. V lost 1 base and J lost 8; bases outside the gene matches: 6. CDR3 length equals 14 residues. CDR1 MDHEN and CDR2 SYDVKM come from the germline V gene. The DNA for the CDR3 is TGTGCCAGCAGTTTATCGCAGGGGGCCTACGGCTACACCTTC. Protein sequence: CASSLSQGAYGYTF.

The chain links TRBV5-1 to TRBJ1-1; 7 bases are a match to TRBD1. The CDR3 has 14 amino acids. Germline V gene data show CDR1 as SGHRS and CDR2 as YFSETQ. The J segment lost 0 bases and the V segment lost 2 bases, leaving 1 base of the junction unmatched. For the CDR3, the DNA is TGCGCCAGCAGCTTAGGACAGGTGAACACTGAAGCTTTCTTT. It codes for CASSLGQVNTEAFF.

The chain carries TRBV10-1 and TRBJ2-7; D not certain. The CDR3 has 13 amino acids. Trimming removed 2 bases from V and 1 base from J, with 6 bases in between. The germline CDR1 and CDR2 sequences are WNHNN and SYGVQD (reference sequence). The CDR3 reads CASSEALSYEQYF. DNA for the CDR3: TGCGCCAGCAGTGAGGCACTGTCCTACGAGCAGTACTTC.

In this sample, this clone turned up once. This rearrangement joins TRBV5-4 to TRBJ2-3; 13 bases are shared with TRBD2. CDR3 size: 16 residues. Looked up from germline, CDR1 is SGHNT and CDR2 is YYREEE (reference sequence). With V trimmed by 4 bases and J by 5 bases, 7 bases remained unmatched. DNA of the CDR3: TGTGCCAGCAGCAACGGACTAGCGGGAGTAAAAGATACGCAGTATTTT. Residues: CASSNGLAGVKDTQYF. Variable domain in full (rest from reference TRBV5-4 and TRBJ2-3): ETGVTQSPTHLIKTRGQQVTLRCSSQSGHNTVSWYQQALGQGPQFIFQYYREEENGRGNFPPRFSGLQFPNYSSELNVNALELDDSALYLCASSNGLAGVKDTQYFGPGTRLTVL.

J is TRBJ2-3 and V is TRBV19; TRBD1 aligns across 8 bases. The CDR3 runs to 15 residues. Trimming took 5 bases from V and 5 from J; bases not matched to a gene: 9. From germline, CDR1 is LNHDA and CDR2 SQIVND (reference sequence). This CDR3 is CASSSGTGRRDTQYF. The CDR3 DNA reads TGTGCCAGTAGTTCCGGGACAGGTCGTAGAGATACGCAGTATTTT.

The chain has TRBV5-6 and TRBJ2-5, with 8 nucleotides matching TRBD1. Germline V CDR1 and CDR2: SGHDT, YYEEEE. The junction had 9 bases not matched to a gene; V was cut back by 4 bases and J by 4 bases. The CDR3 loop spans 15 amino acids. The CDR3 region is CASSQVQGGTETQYF. The CDR3 DNA reads as TGTGCCAGCAGCCAAGTACAGGGGGGTACAGAGACCCAGTACTTC.

As for this clone: The sample contains more than one DNA sequence encoding this CDR3. CDR3 in amino acids: CASSYLGGNSPLHF. DNA of the CDR3: TGTGCCAGCAGTTACTTGGGAGGTAATTCACCCCTCCACTTT. This sequence joins TRBV6-5 and TRBJ1-6; D is uncertain. V lost 1 base and J 6 bases, leaving 7 bases between the germline ends. The CDR3 spans 14 residues. The V gene's germline CDR1 is MNHEY and CDR2 SVGAGI.

The rearrangement joins TRBV7-2 to TRBJ2-7, with TRBD1 matching 10 bases. V trimming: 6 bases; J trimming: 3 bases; junction bases outside the gene matches: 11. This CDR3 comprises 16 residues. Per germline, CDR1 SGHTA and CDR2 FQGNSA. The CDR3 coding sequence is TGTGCCAGCAGTCCCGGGAGGACAGGGGGAGACTACGAGCAGTACTTC. This codes for CASSPGRTGGDYEQYF. Full variable domain (missing parts from reference TRBV7-2 and TRBJ2-7): GAGVSQSPSNKVTEKGKDVELRCDPISGHTALYWYRQSLGQGLEFLIYFQGNSAPDKSGLPSDRFSAERTGGSVSTLTIQRTQQEDSAVYLCASSPGRTGGDYEQYFGPGTRLTVT.

V usage is TRBV10-3 and J usage is TRBJ2-3; D gene ambiguous. Germline CDR1 reads ENHRY; CDR2 reads SYGVKD. CDR3 length: 12 residues. V was pared by 0 bases and J by 5 bases, with 3 bases between. The CDR3 here is CAISESRDTQYF. The CDR3 region has the DNA TGTGCCATCAGTGAGTCGCGAGATACGCAGTATTTT.

The chain employs TRBV27 and TRBJ2-3; possibly TRBD1 for D (7 bases). The V and J ends lost 5 bases and 7 bases respectively, with 16 bases between them. The germline gives CDR1 MNHEY, CDR2 SMNVEV (reference sequence). The CDR3 contains 14 residues. CDR3 protein: CASSNLQGGHTQYF. DNA of the CDR3: TGTGCCAGCAGTAACCTCCAGGGGGGCCATACGCAGTATTTT.

The gene calls are TRBV2 and TRBJ1-5, with 8 bases matching TRBD1. Germline V gene data show CDR1 as SNHLY and CDR2 as FYNNEI. V shed 5 bases and J 0 bases; nucleotides not matched to a gene: 12. The CDR3 has 18 amino acids. CDR3: CASSLQGAGGGSNQPQHF. CDR3 DNA: TGTGCCAGCAGTCTTCAGGGGGCGGGCGGTGGTAGCAATCAGCCCCAGCATTTT.

The chain has TRBV28 and TRBJ1-2, with 10 bases fitting TRBD1. The CDR3 runs to 15 residues. Per germline, CDR1 MDHEN and CDR2 SYDVKM. J was trimmed by 6 bases and V by 3 bases; bases with no gene match: 7. CDR3 loop: CASSFTSTGGNGYTF. Written as DNA, the CDR3 is TGTGCCAGCAGTTTCACCTCGACAGGGGGCAATGGCTACACCTTC.

A single count supports this clone. The chain uses TRBV19 and TRBJ2-1; a possible D gene is TRBD2 (6 bases). CDR3 length: 14 residues. Deletions cut 0 bases from V and 10 bases from J, with 13 bases between. Germline CDR1 reads LNHDA; CDR2 reads SQIVND (reference sequence). The CDR3 region has the DNA TGTGCCAGTAGTATAGAAGGGCAACGGGGGGAGCAGTTCTTC. Translating it yields CASSIEGQRGEQFF.

This clone was observed a single time. The gene calls are TRBV9 and TRBJ2-3, with D possibly TRBD2 on 5 matching bases. Trimming pared 3 bases from V and 2 bases from J, leaving 10 bases between. The CDR3 loop spans 14 amino acids. CDR1 and CDR2 from the germline V gene are SGDLS and YYNGEE. The CDR3 DNA reads as TGTGCCAGCAGCGCAAGCGGAAACACAGATACGCAGTATTTT. It encodes CASSASGNTDTQYF.

The CDR3 protein is CASSSHPATGRISPLHF. CDR3 in DNA: TGTGCCAGCAGCTCCCACCCAGCGACAGGAAGGATTTCACCCCTCCACTTT. The chain links TRBV7-9 to TRBJ1-6; TRBD1 might be the D (6 bases). This CDR3 spans 17 amino acids. The V gene lost 4 bases and the J gene lost 9 bases, with 22 bases spanning the gap. The germline CDR1 and CDR2 sequences are SEHNR and FQNEAQ (reference sequence).

V and J are TRBV6-6 and TRBJ2-7; TRBD2 matches 8 bases. The CDR3 totals 15 residues. The trim removed 0 bases at V and 2 bases at J, leaving 3 bases unmatched. Germline loops: CDR1 MNHNY, CDR2 SVGAGI (reference sequence). CDR3 DNA: TGTGCCAGCAGTTACTCGTACGGGGGGGCCTACGAGCAGTACTTC. Protein: CASSYSYGGAYEQYF.

CDR3 amino acids: CASSLGGGVHQPQHF. The CDR3, as DNA: TGTGCCAGCAGCCTTGGCGGAGGTGTGCATCAGCCCCAGCATTTT. The J gene is TRBJ1-5, the V gene TRBV7-2; D not certain. CDR3 length equals 15 residues. Per the germline V gene, CDR1 is SGHTA and CDR2 is FQGNSA. Trimming took off 5 bases at V and 5 bases at J, with 16 bases between the two ends. Full variable domain (outside the CDR3, taken from reference TRBV7-2 and TRBJ1-5): GAGVSQSPSNKVTEKGKDVELRCDPISGHTALYWYRQSLGQGLEFLIYFQGNSAPDKSGLPSDRFSAERTGGSVSTLTIQRTQQEDSAVYLCASSLGGGVHQPQHFGDGTRLSIL.

The chain links TRBV4-1 to TRBJ2-1; TRBD1 matches 9 bases. This CDR3 is built from 18 residues. Germline V gene lookup returns CDR1 MGHRA and CDR2 YSYEKL. V shed 0 bases and J 4 bases; nucleotides not matched to a gene: 10. In DNA form, the CDR3 reads TGCGCCAGCAGCCAAGAAACGGGCCTCGGGACAGGGTACAATGAGCAGTTCTTC. Translation gives CASSQETGLGTGYNEQFF.

V usage is TRBV29-1 and J usage is TRBJ2-3; D gene unclear. Germline assignment: CDR1 SQVTM and CDR2 ANQGSEA. The germline V and J ends were trimmed by 4 bases and 5 bases, with 10 bases remaining between them. The CDR3 has 12 amino acids. The CDR3 coding sequence is TGCAGCGTTGGGCCCCAGGAAGATACGCAGTATTTT. Its protein is CSVGPQEDTQYF.

The chain has TRBV25-1 and TRBJ2-6; D may be TRBD1 (5 bases). V lost 3 bases, J lost 4 bases, and 19 bases lay in between. CDR1 is MGHDK and CDR2 is SYGVNS in the germline V gene. This CDR3 has 18 amino acids. The CDR3 DNA follows: TGTGCCAGCAGTGACGGCCCCGACAGTCTCAAAGGGGCCAACGTCCTGACTTTC. It encodes CASSDGPDSLKGANVLTF.

The chain employs TRBV10-3 and TRBJ1-1, with 7 positions matching TRBD1. V shed 10 bases, J shed 3 bases, and the junction held 8 bases outside the gene matches. The CDR3 covers 13 residues. From germline, CDR1 is ENHRY and CDR2 SYGVKD. The CDR3 spells CASGSRGDTEAFF. Here the CDR3 DNA reads TGTGCCAGCGGGTCCAGGGGGGACACTGAAGCTTTCTTT.

The genes are TRBV28 and TRBJ1-4; 7 positions agree with TRBD1. CDR1 MDHEN and CDR2 SYDVKM come from the germline V gene. Trimming at V came to 7 bases and at J to 1 base, leaving 0 bases not matched to a gene. The CDR3 spans 13 residues. The CDR3: CASTGGTNEKLFF. The CDR3, as DNA: TGTGCCAGCACAGGGGGAACTAATGAAAAACTGTTTTTT.

The chain has TRBV2 and TRBJ1-1; the D is unclear. V was shortened by 4 bases and J by 5 bases, with 11 bases between the two germline ends. This CDR3 spans 13 amino acids. The germline V gene has CDR1 SNHLY and CDR2 FYNNEI. The CDR3 DNA follows: TGTGCCAGCAGTGCAGAACGGAGGACTGAAGCTTTCTTT. Translated, it gives CASSAERRTEAFF. Full variable domain (remainder filled in from reference TRBV2 and TRBJ1-1): EPEVTQTPSHQVTQMGQEVILRCVPISNHLYFYWYRQILGQKVEFLVSFYNNEISEKSEIFDDQFSVERPDGSNFTLKIRSTKLEDSAMYFCASSAERRTEAFFGQGTRLTVV.